The clone carrying this T cell receptor beta chain was observed a single time. Its antigen is as yet unknown. This sample was included in a study of T cells in pancreatic ductal adenocarcinoma. The CDR3 is made up of 15 amino acids. CDR1 is GTSNPN, CDR2 SVGIG, per germline (reference sequence). V was shortened by 0 bases and J by 6 bases, with 15 bases between the two germline ends. Study results and caveats: Blood clonality (roughly 0.075) did not differ significantly from tumor (around 0.12). Comparisons of tumor and blood clonality may show falsely lower tumor diversity. Blood had more productive templates and 8 to 9.5-fold more unique clonotypes than tumor.

Surgery without prior neoadjuvant therapy was the treatment of the selected pancreatic ductal adenocarcinoma patients. TCRdb's table, derived via immunoSEQ multiplex PCR, lists solely in-frame clones and lacks some. This repertoire shows some 16,000 clones, around nine tenths found once; its top ten account for approximately 15%. The sequence was collected from a human donor with pancreatic ductal adenocarcinoma. The rearrangement joins TRBV30 to TRBJ2-1; TRBD1 is a possible D gene (5 bases). Specimen: PBMCs. The CDR3 DNA follows: TGTGCCTGGAGTGTACGCTTAACAGGTGGCAATGAGCAGTTCTTC. Amino acid sequence: CAWSVRLTGGNEQFF.